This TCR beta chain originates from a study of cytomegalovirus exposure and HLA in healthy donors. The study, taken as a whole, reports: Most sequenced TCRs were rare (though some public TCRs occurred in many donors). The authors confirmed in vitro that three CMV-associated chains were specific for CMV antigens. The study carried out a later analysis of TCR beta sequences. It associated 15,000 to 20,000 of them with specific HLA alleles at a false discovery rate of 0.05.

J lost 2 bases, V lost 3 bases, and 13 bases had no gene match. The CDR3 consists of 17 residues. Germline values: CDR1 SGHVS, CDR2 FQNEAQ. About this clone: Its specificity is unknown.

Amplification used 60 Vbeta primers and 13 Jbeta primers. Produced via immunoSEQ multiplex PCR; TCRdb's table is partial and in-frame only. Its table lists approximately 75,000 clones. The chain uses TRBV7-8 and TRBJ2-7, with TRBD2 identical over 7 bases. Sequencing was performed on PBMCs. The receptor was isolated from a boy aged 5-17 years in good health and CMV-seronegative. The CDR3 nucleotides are TGTGCCAGCAGCTTCCACCGATTACTAGCGCCTGCCTACGAGCAGTACTTC. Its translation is CASSFHRLLAPAYEQYF.